Listed below are T cell receptor beta chains from one sample, sequenced in a study of blood T cell repertoires in COVID-19. Data came from immunoSEQ multiplex PCR; TCRdb stores just in-frame clones and leaves some out. This table has about 320,000 clones, 90% appearing once. Input material: PBMCs or T cells enriched from blood (not recorded which). The source of these receptors is a man in his sixties who had recovered from COVID-19. The CDR3 runs from the conserved cysteine through the conserved F or W. A D gene is named only where the DNA matches it firmly. Expanded clones are given a class, and other clones once, few, many or no size at all.

V	D	size	J	CDR3	DNA
TRBV4-3	NA	NA	TRBJ1-2	CASSQETGRMRGYTF	TGCGCCAGCAGCCAGGAGACAGGTCGAATGCGTGGCTACACCTTC
TRBV5-4	NA	NA	TRBJ2-1	CASSLPGTDNEQFF	TGTGCCAGCAGCTTGCCGGGTACGGACAATGAGCAGTTCTTC
TRBV9	NA	NA	TRBJ1-5	CASSPRGADNQPQHF	TGTGCCAGCAGCCCCCGGGGTGCGGACAATCAGCCCCAGCATTTT
TRBV7-9	NA	NA	TRBJ2-1	CASSSLYNEQFF	TGTGCCAGCAGCTCCTTGTACAATGAGCAGTTCTTC
TRBV18	NA	once	TRBJ2-2	CASSPAQPTGELFF	TGTGCCAGCTCACCGGCACAGCCCACCGGGGAGCTGTTTTTT
TRBV4-3	TRBD1	NA	TRBJ2-1	CASSQDSQGKYNEQFF	TGCGCCAGCAGCCAAGATTCACAGGGGAAGTACAATGAGCAGTTCTTC
TRBV11-2	TRBD1	once	TRBJ2-1	CASSPWTGDNEQFF	TGTGCCAGCAGCCCCTGGACAGGGGACAATGAGCAGTTCTTC
TRBV5-1	NA	once	TRBJ2-7	CASSLEGTRSGGEQYF	TGCGCCAGCAGCTTGGAGGGGACACGTTCGGGCGGCGAGCAGTACTTC
TRBV11-2	TRBD2	NA	TRBJ2-5	CASSLGGRPSEKETQYF	TGTGCCAGCAGCTTAGGCGGGAGGCCCTCCGAAAAAGAGACCCAGTACTTC
TRBV6-1	TRBD1	NA	TRBJ1-5	CASSARQGASNQPQHF	TGTGCCAGCAGTGCCAGACAGGGGGCGTCAAATCAGCCCCAGCATTTT
TRBV5-1	NA	NA	TRBJ1-1	CASCPLDGNEAFF	TGCGCCAGCTGCCCACTCGACGGGAATGAAGCTTTCTTT
TRBV5-4	TRBD2	NA	TRBJ2-2	CASSQGTSGRTNTGELFF	TGTGCCAGCAGCCAGGGGACTAGCGGGAGGACGAACACCGGGGAGCTGTTTTTT
TRBV29-1	TRBD2	NA	TRBJ2-5	CSVSRGRVQETQYF	TGCAGCGTGTCTCGCGGGAGAGTCCAAGAGACCCAGTACTTC
TRBV9	TRBD2	NA	TRBJ2-3	CASSADILTSGRADTQYF	TGTGCCAGCAGCGCAGATATTCTAACTAGCGGGAGGGCAGATACGCAGTATTTT
TRBV6-6	NA	NA	TRBJ1-2	CASSTTDGGSGYGYTF	TGTGCCAGCAGTACCACAGATGGGGGGAGCGGCTATGGCTACACCTTC
TRBV3-1/TRBV3-2	NA	NA	TRBJ2-4	CASSQQGINIQYF	TGTGCCAGCAGCCAACAGGGGATAAACATTCAGTACTTC
TRBV25-1	TRBD1	NA	TRBJ1-6	CASSEYRGHSPLHF	TGTGCCAGCAGTGAGTACAGGGGCCATTCACCCCTCCACTTT
TRBV20-1	NA	NA	TRBJ1-1	CSAGPGAEAFF	TGCAGTGCGGGACCAGGGGCTGAAGCTTTCTTT
TRBV3-1/TRBV3-2	TRBD2	NA	TRBJ2-1	CASSHAGDSYNEQFF	TGTGCCAGCAGCCATGCGGGAGATTCTTACAATGAGCAGTTCTTC
TRBV9	TRBD2	NA	TRBJ2-1	CASSVRASGGNEQFF	TGTGCCAGCAGCGTCCGGGCTAGCGGGGGCAATGAGCAGTTCTTC
TRBV18	NA	NA	TRBJ2-1	CASSSREVSYNEQFF	TGTGCCAGCTCATCGAGGGAGGTCTCCTACAATGAGCAGTTCTTC
TRBV27	TRBD1	NA	TRBJ2-1	CASGDRVSYNEQFF	TGTGCCAGCGGGGACAGGGTATCCTACAATGAGCAGTTCTTC
TRBV6-2/TRBV6-3	NA	once	TRBJ1-1	CASSYSGRDTEAFF	TGTGCCAGCAGTTACTCGGGCAGGGACACTGAAGCTTTCTTT
TRBV6-6	NA	NA	TRBJ2-5	CASSPLETQYF	TGTGCCAGCAGCCCCTTAGAGACCCAGTACTTC
TRBV7-3	TRBD2	NA	TRBJ2-1	CASSSLAGVGNEQFF	TGTGCCAGCAGCTCACTAGCGGGAGTCGGGAATGAGCAGTTCTTC
TRBV24-1	TRBD1	NA	TRBJ2-2	CATSDSVGGTGGIGELFF	TGTGCCACCAGTGATTCAGTGGGCGGGACAGGGGGCATCGGGGAGCTGTTTTTT
TRBV3-1/TRBV3-2	TRBD1	NA	TRBJ1-2	CASSDRDGVKGYTF	TGTGCCAGCAGCGACAGGGACGGAGTCAAGGGCTACACCTTC
TRBV24-1	NA	NA	TRBJ2-3	CATSDSGVGIDTQYF	TGTGCCACCAGTGATTCCGGGGTGGGGATCGATACGCAGTATTTT
TRBV6-6	TRBD1	NA	TRBJ1-5	CASSYGTDNQPQHF	TGTGCCAGCAGTTATGGGACAGACAATCAGCCCCAGCATTTT
TRBV18	TRBD1	NA	TRBJ1-5	CASSPGGTGGNQPQHF	TGTGCCAGCTCACCTGGTGGGACAGGGGGCAATCAGCCCCAGCATTTT
TRBV5-8	NA	NA	TRBJ2-5	CASSPPGQETQYF	TGTGCCAGCAGTCCTCCAGGACAAGAGACCCAGTACTTC